These 4 T cell receptor beta chains were sequenced from one sample in a study of OX40 agonist ivuxolimab in advanced cancers. Method: immunoSEQ multiplex PCR; TCRdb's copy keeps in-frame clones and lacks some. This sample has tens of thousands of clones, with 80% to 95% found just once. The specimen was CD4+ or CD8+ T cells sorted from blood, collected in a trial of the OX40 agonist ivuxolimab. The receptors shown here come from an adult with an advanced solid tumor such as melanoma, head and neck, liver or kidney cancer.

The chain carries TRBV6-5 and TRBJ2-7; possibly TRBD2 for D (6 bases). Germline V gives CDR1 MNHEY, CDR2 SVGAGI. V gave up 7 bases and J gave up 2 bases, with 18 bases separating them. This CDR3 comprises 15 residues. The DNA of the CDR3 is TGTGCCAGCATGCTCTCCTTCGCGGGAACCTACGAGCAGTACTTC. Translation gives CASMLSFAGTYEQYF.

The chain couples TRBV5-5 to TRBJ2-7; 9 bases match TRBD1. The V and J ends lost 4 bases and 4 bases, in that order; junction bases with no gene match: 9. Germline assignment: CDR1 SGHKS and CDR2 YYEKEE (reference sequence). There are 15 residues in the CDR3. CDR3 region: CASSLTPGQGYEQYF. CDR3 sequence (DNA): TGTGCCAGCAGCCTGACTCCGGGACAGGGTTACGAGCAGTACTTC.

The chain links TRBV5-1 to TRBJ2-3, with TRBD2 matching over 7 bases. The CDR3 is made up of 16 amino acids. The J segment lost 4 bases and the V segment lost 0 bases, leaving 8 bases of the junction unmatched. Germline CDR1 and CDR2: SGHRS and YFSETQ. CDR3 loop: CASSLAAGVGPDTQYF. CDR3 DNA sequence: TGCGCCAGCAGCTTGGCTGCGGGAGTGGGCCCAGATACGCAGTATTTT.

This clone was seen just once. V gene TRBV11-2 combines with J gene TRBJ2-1; 8 bases map to TRBD1. The V and J ends lost 2 bases and 8 bases, in that order; junction bases with no gene match: 14. The CDR3 runs 17 residues. Per the germline V gene, CDR1 is SGHAT and CDR2 is FQNNGV. The CDR3 coding sequence is TGTGCCAGCAGCTTAAGATCGGTCACAGGGGGAAGGGATGAGCAGTTCTTC. It yields the protein CASSLRSVTGGRDEQFF.